These 10 T cell receptor beta chains originate from one sample sequenced in a study of blood T cell repertoires in COVID-19. Sequenced by immunoSEQ multiplex PCR; TCRdb stores in-frame clones only, minus some. This table holds under 250,000 clones, roughly 87% found once. The sequenced sample was PBMCs or T cells enriched from blood (not recorded which). The receptors were sampled from a man aged 30-40 years who had recovered from COVID-19.

The J gene is TRBJ2-3, the V gene TRBV7-9; TRBD1 matches at 7 bases. V lost 6 bases and J lost 1; bases outside the gene matches: 10. This CDR3 has 16 amino acids. Germline V gene data show CDR1 as SEHNR and CDR2 as FQNEAQ (reference sequence). DNA of the CDR3: TGTGCCAGCAGGGCGATCGTAGGGGGCCGCACAGATACGCAGTATTTT. Protein product: CASRAIVGGRTDTQYF.

The genes are TRBV30 and TRBJ1-2; D is uncertain. This CDR3 is built from 11 residues. Deletions cut 5 bases from V and 7 bases from J, with 11 bases between. The germline CDR1 and CDR2 sequences are GTSNPN and SVGIG (reference sequence). CDR3 in amino acids: CAWPQRGGYTF. DNA of the CDR3: TGTGCCTGGCCCCAGCGAGGTGGCTACACCTTC.

V and J are TRBV4-2 and TRBJ2-5; D gene unclear. Looked up from germline, CDR1 is LGHNA and CDR2 is YNFKEQ. This CDR3 is built from 12 residues. With 2 bases removed from V and 7 bases from J, the gap between germline ends came to 8 bases. CDR3 coding DNA: TGTGCCAGCAGCCAACGCTCCGGGACCCAGTACTTC. It specifies CASSQRSGTQYF.

V gene TRBV3-1 (or the pseudogene TRBV3-2) combines with J gene TRBJ1-2; no definite D call. This CDR3 contains 17 residues. Per germline, CDR1 LGHDT and CDR2 YNNKEL (reference sequence). Trimming shortened V by 1 base and J by 4 bases, and 19 bases separated the two germline ends. DNA for the CDR3: TGTGCCAGCAGCCAAGGGGGAGCTTGGCCGTCCCGCTATGGCTACACCTTC. Its translation: CASSQGGAWPSRYGYTF.

This clone was observed once. This sequence joins TRBV5-4 and TRBJ2-2; D may be TRBD1 (5 bases). The V end lost 0 bases, the J end lost 7 bases, and 13 bases lay between the germline ends. Germline V gene lookup returns CDR1 SGHNT and CDR2 YYREEE (reference sequence). The CDR3 sequence is 15 residues long. Written as DNA, the CDR3 is TGTGCCAGCAGCTTGGAGGGGCCCAATGGCGGGGAGCTGTTTTTT. Its translation: CASSLEGPNGGELFF.

The chain is built from TRBV6-5 and TRBJ1-1, with D possibly matching TRBD1 (6 bases). CDR1 is MNHEY and CDR2 is SVGAGI in the germline V gene. The V end lost 6 bases, the J end lost 6 bases, and 20 bases lay between the germline ends. CDR3 length: 15 amino acids. The CDR3 protein is CASRAGAAFSAEAFF. CDR3 nucleotide sequence: TGTGCCAGCAGGGCAGGGGCAGCTTTTTCCGCTGAAGCTTTCTTT.

The chain couples TRBV5-1 to TRBJ2-1; 7 bases fit TRBD2. The ends lost 3 bases at V and 7 bases at J; junction bases unmatched: 10. Germline V gene data show CDR1 as SGHRS and CDR2 as YFSETQ. This CDR3 is 15 amino acids long. CDR3 loop: CASSSGTTIGNEQFF. The CDR3, as DNA: TGCGCCAGCAGCTCCGGGACTACCATTGGAAATGAGCAGTTCTTC.

V and J are TRBV28 and TRBJ2-7, with D maybe TRBD1 (6 bases). The CDR3 is 18 residues long. V shed 5 bases and J shed 3 bases, with 26 bases lying between them. CDR1 and CDR2 from the germline V gene are MDHEN and SYDVKM. The CDR3 here is CASSPNPPTGYYIYEQYF. DNA for the CDR3: TGTGCCAGCAGTCCCAACCCGCCAACAGGGTACTATATCTACGAGCAGTACTTC.

The chain links TRBV7-2 to TRBJ1-4; 7 bases line up with TRBD1. Trimming removed 2 bases from V and 8 bases from J; junction bases left unmatched: 11. The CDR3 length is 16 residues. In germline, CDR1 is SGHTA, CDR2 FQGNSA. The CDR3 here is CASSLSSGTVGEKLFF. CDR3 coding DNA: TGTGCCAGCAGCTTAAGTTCCGGGACAGTCGGGGAAAAACTGTTTTTT.

The chain joins TRBV4-2 to TRBJ2-7; 8 bases agree with TRBD1. Germline V gene lookup returns CDR1 LGHNA and CDR2 YNFKEQ. This CDR3 has 15 residues. Unmatched junction bases numbered 9, after V lost 0 bases and J lost 8 bases. CDR3 coding DNA: TGTGCCAGCAGCCAAGATCTGGCAGGGGGCCTGAAGCAGTACTTC. It encodes CASSQDLAGGLKQYF.